This T cell receptor (beta chain) was captured in a study of early T cells in non-severe SARS-CoV-2 infection. Study-level background: The chains were unpaired, and the sequenced material was bulk RNA from unsorted whole blood. Study conclusions and caveats: A preference for anti-spike CD8 responses marked VDJdb matching, which missed private and CD4 specificities.

There are many counts of this clonotype. The antigen is undetermined. Germline V gene lookup returns CDR1 SGHTA and CDR2 FQGNSA. V was trimmed by 2 bases and J by 8 bases, leaving 10 bases between them. CDR3 length: 13 amino acids. The library protocol tagged individual cDNA molecules with unique molecular identifiers. TCRdb re-analysed the 5' RACE reads in MiXCR, keeping a single row per CDR3 protein. This table has about 60,000 distinct CDR3 sequences, roughly 12% appearing once. This chain joins TRBV7-2 and TRBJ2-1; D is undetermined. This TCR was recovered from an adult who was a healthcare worker with PCR-confirmed SARS-CoV-2 infection or an uninfected control (not recorded which). Material for sequencing was whole blood. CDR3 DNA sequence: TGTGCCAGCAGCTTAAATAGTGGATATGAGCAGTTCTTC. Its protein product is CASSLNSGYEQFF.